The clone carrying this T cell receptor (beta chain) was detected only once. Its matching antigen is unknown. This sample stems from a study of OX40 agonist ivuxolimab in advanced cancers. Broader study findings: With doses of 0.1 to 3.0 mg/kg, CD4+ and CD8+ blood T cells had undergone clonal expansion by week 6. Some patients who did not respond also had low normalized T-cell clonal expansion. The study found that CD8+ T cells averaged more expanded clones than CD4+.

Libraries were prepared by immunoSEQ multiplex PCR; TCRdb keeps only in-frame clonotypes and omits some of them. The sample contains about 65,000 clones, approximately 89% of which appear only once. Samples were taken at baseline and on day 1 of cycles 4 and 7. The CDR3 sequence is 15 residues long. Germline V gene data show CDR1 as MGHRA and CDR2 as YSYEKL. V was clipped by 4 bases and J by 4 bases, with 16 bases between them. This chain connects TRBV4-1 to TRBJ2-5; the D gene could be TRBD1 or TRBD2 (5 bases each). The sample consisted of CD4+ or CD8+ T cells sorted from blood, taken in a trial of the OX40 agonist ivuxolimab. This sequence originates from an adult with an advanced solid tumor such as melanoma, head and neck, liver or kidney cancer. The CDR3 protein is CASSPIITGTETQYF. CDR3 bases: TGCGCCAGCAGCCCCATCATTACCGGGACAGAGACCCAGTACTTC.